The T cell receptor (beta chain) described here comes from a study of blood T cells in healthy people across ages. Study-wide background: Template switching retrieved approximately one barcoded beta molecule for each two T cells. Study-level findings and limits: The fall in TCR beta diversity per million T cells was roughly linear with age. Diversity figures derived from one million T cells were judged to underestimate the true value.

Donors were systemically healthy Caucasian individuals from Russia aged about 6 to 95 years. A remark on this clonotype: The antigen is undetermined.

The authors ran a second PCR of roughly 6 to 12 cycles using a sample-barcoded 5' primer and a J-beta primer mix. A single record per CDR3 protein comes from TCRdb applying MiXCR to the 5' RACE reads. The table records hundreds of thousands of distinct CDR3 sequences, roughly 50% of them present only once. J gave up 8 bases and V 8 bases, and 8 bases lay outside the gene matches. Germline CDR1 and CDR2: MDHEN and SYDVKM. The CDR3 consists of 12 residues. The chain employs TRBV28 and TRBJ1-1, with 7 bases identical to TRBD1. The source of this sequence is a man under 40 in good health. The sequenced sample was blood. CDR3 coding DNA: TGTGCCAGCCTGAGTCCAGGGGGGGAAGCTTTCTTT. It codes for CASLSPGGEAFF.